This T cell receptor (beta chain) was documented in a study of T cell changes during pregnancy in multiple sclerosis. Clones were sequenced by immunoSEQ multiplex PCR, and TCRdb holds only the in-frame ones, with some missing. The repertoire holds roughly 55,000 clones, with approximately 90% as singletons. This TCR came from a female donor in good health, enrolled as a control in a pregnancy study. The sequenced sample was CD4+ T cells from peripheral blood mononuclear cells, obtained after pregnancy.

For the CDR3, the DNA is TGCAGCGTTGATCTCGGCGGGGGTGGAGCCTACAATGAGCAGTTCTTC. Translated, it gives CSVDLGGGGAYNEQFF. V usage is TRBV29-1 and J usage is TRBJ2-1; TRBD2 aligns across 7 bases. The CDR3 totals 16 residues. The J segment lost 2 bases and the V segment lost 3 bases, leaving 10 bases of the junction unmatched. Germline loops: CDR1 SQVTM, CDR2 ANQGSEA.